The 26 T cell receptor beta chains listed next were all sequenced from one sample in a study of T cells in Graves' hyperthyroidism and ophthalmopathy. RNA transcripts gave rise to amplified TCR beta CDR3 regions. HTBI primers were the set used in a first-round RT-PCR of the TCR CDR3. TCRdb re-derived calls from the multiplex PCR reads in MiXCR, one entry per CDR3 protein. The table has about 840,000 distinct CDR3 sequences, approximately 40% seen once. Specimen: blood. The receptors were sampled from a man younger than 35 with Graves' hyperthyroidism.

The chain carries TRBV6-1 and TRBJ1-1; D uncertain. With 8 bases removed from V and 2 bases from J, the gap between germline ends came to 12 bases. The CDR3 totals 13 residues. Per germline, CDR1 MNHNS and CDR2 SASEGT. The CDR3, as DNA: TGTGCCAGCGAACCAGTTGTCAACACTGAAGCTTTCTTT. Protein product: CASEPVVNTEAFF.

This clonotype was observed a handful of times. V and J are TRBV7-2 and TRBJ2-2; D may be TRBD1 or TRBD2 (5 bases each). Trimming pared 3 bases from V and 0 bases from J, leaving 8 bases between. In germline, CDR1 is SGHTA, CDR2 FQGNSA. CDR3 size: 15 residues. The chain's CDR3 is CASSLSGPNTGELFF. CDR3 DNA: TGTGCCAGCAGCTTGTCGGGACCGAACACCGGGGAGCTGTTTTTT.

This clonotype was seen only once. This sequence joins TRBV9 and TRBJ2-5; possible D gene TRBD1, 6 bases. Germline lookup yields CDR1 SGDLS and CDR2 YYNGEE. The CDR3 spans 15 residues. Trimming pared 4 bases from V and 3 bases from J, leaving 16 bases between. CDR3 sequence: CASSRFTGMEETQYF. The CDR3 nucleotides read TGTGCCAGCAGCCGCTTCACAGGGATGGAAGAGACCCAGTACTTC.

This clonotype was found many times. V is TRBV20-1 and J is TRBJ1-5; TRBD1 might be the D (5 bases). Looked up from germline, CDR1 is DFQATT and CDR2 is SNEGSKA (reference sequence). V was trimmed by 6 bases and J by 1 base, leaving 7 bases between them. This CDR3 is built from 12 residues. The CDR3 spells CSARDSNQPQHF. The DNA of the CDR3 is TGCAGTGCAAGGGACAGCAATCAGCCCCAGCATTTT.

This clonotype was seen many times. The chain couples TRBV29-1 to TRBJ1-1; TRBD1 aligns across 7 bases. Germline assignment: CDR1 SQVTM and CDR2 ANQGSEA. Losses at the gene ends were 1 base for V and 5 bases for J; bases not matched to a gene: 4. The CDR3 spans 13 residues. DNA for the CDR3: TGCAGCGTTGAAGCAGGGGGAAGTACTGAAGCTTTCTTT. Translated, it gives CSVEAGGSTEAFF.

This clonotype was detected a few times. The rearrangement links TRBV14 to TRBJ1-4; D is undetermined. The CDR3 sequence is 16 residues long. Germline CDR1 and CDR2: SGHDN and FVKESK. V lost 0 bases and J 8 bases, leaving 16 bases between the germline ends. CDR3 protein: CASSQDSPNIREKLFF. CDR3 coding DNA: TGTGCCAGCAGCCAAGATTCGCCGAACATACGGGAAAAACTGTTTTTT.

The chain joins TRBV10-3 to TRBJ2-7, with 8 bases matching TRBD1. The trim removed 4 bases at V and 2 bases at J, leaving 10 bases unmatched. There are 16 residues in the CDR3. Germline V gene data show CDR1 as ENHRY and CDR2 as SYGVKD. In DNA form, the CDR3 reads TGTGCCATCAGTGGGAAGACAGGGGCGGGTGCCTACGAGCAGTACTTC. Residues: CAISGKTGAGAYEQYF.

This clonotype was seen at least ten times. This chain connects TRBV7-2 to TRBJ2-6; weak D call: TRBD1 (6 bases). The ends were cut back, 5 bases at V and 0 bases at J, with 14 bases in the middle. The germline V gene encodes CDR1 SGHTA and CDR2 FQGNSA. CDR3 size: 17 residues. DNA for the CDR3: TGTGCCAGCAGCCCACCGGGACACCTCTCTGGGGCCAACGTCCTGACTTTC. Protein sequence: CASSPPGHLSGANVLTF.

This clonotype was counted ten times or more. The chain employs TRBV24-1 and TRBJ1-4; no clear D gene. This CDR3 is 13 amino acids long. The V gene's germline CDR1 is KGHDR and CDR2 SFDVKD. The V and J ends lost 9 bases and 2 bases respectively, with 9 bases between them. As DNA, the CDR3 is TGTGCCACCTCTGCCGAGACTAATGAAAAACTGTTTTTT. Its protein product is CATSAETNEKLFF.

Of note for this clonotype: Lacking the conserved final phenylalanine or tryptophan, this CDR3 likely reflects a read error. No DNA is shown, since the ends of the CDR3 on it are uncertain; the CDR3 is the one TCRdb lists. The V and J genes are TRBV2 and TRBJ2-6; TRBD1, the table's D call, was not compared with the DNA. The germline V gene has CDR1 SNHLY and CDR2 FYNNEI. Inclusive of both ends, the CDR3 amounts to 9 amino acids. The CDR3 loop is CASSVPGTS.

The chain has TRBV15 and TRBJ1-5, with 7 bases identical to TRBD1. In germline, CDR1 is LNHNV, CDR2 YYDKDF (reference sequence). After removal of 6 bases from V and 2 bases from J, the junction contained 4 bases not matched to a gene. This CDR3 is 14 amino acids long. The chain's CDR3 is CATRGQGGNQPQHF. The CDR3 region has the DNA TGTGCCACCAGAGGCCAGGGGGGCAATCAGCCCCAGCATTTT. The complete variable domain, with remaining parts taken from reference TRBV15 and TRBJ1-5, reads DAMVIQNPRYQVTQFGKPVTLSCSQTLNHNVMYWYQQKSSQAPKLLFHYYDKDFNNEADTPDNFQSRRPNTSFCFLDIRSPGLGDTAMYLCATRGQGGNQPQHFGDGTRLSIL.

The V call is TRBV10-3, the J call TRBJ2-7; 10 bases match TRBD1. With the DNA end fitting TRBJ2-1 better, the J assignment may be wrong. The germline gives CDR1 ENHRY, CDR2 SYGVKD. CDR3 size: 14 residues. CDR3 coding DNA: TGTGCCATCAGTGGAGACAGGGGGCATAATGAGCAGTTCTTC. Protein product: CAISGDRGHNEQFF.

The chain is built from TRBV7-8 and TRBJ2-7; D uncertain. V lost 3 bases, J lost 5 bases, and 5 bases lay in between. The CDR3 runs 11 residues. Germline V CDR1 and CDR2: SGHVS, FQNEAQ. In DNA form, the CDR3 reads TGTGCCAGCAGCTTTGATAACGAGCAGTACTTC. Translating it yields CASSFDNEQYF. Full variable domain (rest looked up from reference TRBV7-8 and TRBJ2-7): GAGVSQSPRYKVAKRGQDVALRCDPISGHVSLFWYQQALGQGPEFLTYFQNEAQLDKSGLPSDRFFAERPEGSVSTLKIQRTQQEDSAVYLCASSFDNEQYFGPGTRLTVT.

The chain has TRBV15 and TRBJ1-1; D possibly corresponds to TRBD1 (6 bases). The CDR3 totals 12 residues. Trimming shortened V by 8 bases and J by 1 base, and 8 bases separated the two germline ends. Germline values: CDR1 LNHNV, CDR2 YYDKDF (reference sequence). The CDR3 spells CATQGRNTEAFF. The CDR3 DNA reads as TGTGCCACCCAGGGGAGGAACACTGAAGCTTTCTTT.

The gene calls are TRBV20-1 and TRBJ1-6; D might be TRBD1 (5 bases). CDR1 is DFQATT and CDR2 is SNEGSKA in the germline V gene (reference sequence). V was clipped by 0 bases and J by 6 bases, with 21 bases between them. The CDR3 is 18 residues long. CDR3 loop: CSARDQTAIKLPNSPLHF. In DNA, the CDR3 is TGCAGTGCTAGAGATCAGACAGCCATTAAATTACCTAATTCACCCCTCCACTTT.

In this sample, this clonotype turned up many times. The chain joins TRBV5-1 to TRBJ2-7; D possibly matches TRBD1 or TRBD2 (5 bases each). This CDR3 comprises 13 residues. V was pared by 0 bases and J by 6 bases, with 10 bases between. Germline V CDR1 and CDR2: SGHRS, YFSETQ. The CDR3: CASSLAERGEQYF. As DNA, the CDR3 is TGCGCCAGCAGCTTGGCCGAGAGGGGCGAGCAGTACTTC.

About this clonotype: Being one base from a much bigger clone, this may be a read error. The chain is built from TRBV20-1 and TRBJ2-5, with 7 nucleotides matching TRBD2. There are 12 residues in the CDR3. Germline trimming cut 6 bases from V and 3 bases from J; bases unmatched to any gene: 4. Per the germline V gene, CDR1 is DFQATT and CDR2 is SNEGSKA (reference sequence). This chain's CDR3 is CSAAGEEETQYF. CDR3 DNA: TGCAGTGCCGCGGGGGAAGAAGAGACCCAGTACTTC.

At least ten counts were recorded for this clonotype. The gene calls are TRBV25-1 and TRBJ2-7; D might be TRBD2 (5 bases). Trimming stripped 3 bases from V and 3 bases from J, with 12 bases between. From germline, CDR1 is MGHDK and CDR2 SYGVNS. This CDR3 has 14 residues. The CDR3 DNA reads TGTGCCAGCAGTGACCCCGGACGGGACTACGAGCAGTACTTC. Translated: CASSDPGRDYEQYF.

The chain recombines TRBV5-1 with TRBJ1-2; 11 nucleotides match TRBD1. V dropped 4 bases and J dropped 4; count of bases not matched to a gene: 3. CDR1 SGHRS and CDR2 YFSETQ come from the germline V gene. The CDR3 sequence is 14 residues long. The CDR3 reads CASSGGTGGYGYTF. The CDR3, as DNA: TGCGCCAGCAGCGGCGGGACAGGGGGCTATGGCTACACCTTC. The variable domain in full, completed from reference TRBV5-1 and TRBJ1-2, reads KAGVTQTPRYLIKTRGQQVTLSCSPISGHRSVSWYQQTPGQGLQFLFEYFSETQRNKGNFPGRFSGRQFSNSRSEMNVSTLELGDSALYLCASSGGTGGYGYTFGSGTRLTVV.

This rearrangement joins TRBV7-9 to TRBJ1-1, with no clear D. Trimming pared 6 bases from V and 0 bases from J, leaving 20 bases between. CDR1 is SEHNR and CDR2 is FQNEAQ in the germline V gene (reference sequence). The CDR3 is 17 residues long. The CDR3 here is CASSSLVPQVMNTEAFF. The CDR3 DNA is TGTGCCAGCAGTTCCCTGGTCCCACAAGTGATGAACACTGAAGCTTTCTTT.

The table lists this clonotype with many counts. The chain links TRBV10-3 to TRBJ1-1; weak D call: TRBD1 (5 bases). From germline, CDR1 is ENHRY and CDR2 SYGVKD. There are 16 residues in the CDR3. The ends were cut back, 0 bases at V and 2 bases at J, with 13 bases in the middle. This CDR3 reads CAISESTRGSNTEAFF. CDR3 nucleotides: TGTGCCATCAGTGAGTCGACTCGGGGGAGTAACACTGAAGCTTTCTTT.

The chain is built from TRBV10-3 and TRBJ1-3; no clear D. Trimming pared 4 bases from V and 8 bases from J, leaving 9 bases between. The germline CDR1 and CDR2 sequences are ENHRY and SYGVKD. The CDR3 totals 12 residues. The CDR3, as DNA: TGTGCCATCAGTGCTAACCGGGACACCATATATTTT. It encodes CAISANRDTIYF.

On this clonotype: Mismatch with germline at one junction end may stem from a read error. The chain is built from TRBV7-2 and TRBJ2-7; D unresolved. CDR1 and CDR2 (germline): SGHTA, FQGNSA. This CDR3 comprises 16 residues. The CDR3 DNA follows: TGCGCCAGCAGCCAAGTCGTGTCTCGCGGCCCCTACGAGCAGTACTTC. Amino acids: CASSQVVSRGPYEQYF.

The chain is built from TRBV20-1 and TRBJ1-1, with D possibly TRBD1 on 5 matching bases. Germline CDR1 and CDR2: DFQATT and SNEGSKA (reference sequence). The V and J ends lost 7 bases and 11 bases respectively, with 20 bases between them. This CDR3 is 12 amino acids long. CDR3: CSVTGEVVGAFF. In DNA, the CDR3 is TGCAGTGTTACAGGCGAGGTGGTTGGGGCTTTCTTT.

The chain links TRBV15 to TRBJ1-2, with 7 bases aligning to TRBD1. The germline CDR1 and CDR2 sequences are LNHNV and YYDKDF (reference sequence). The trim removed 3 bases at V and 4 bases at J, leaving 5 bases unmatched. The CDR3 length is 14 residues. For the CDR3, the DNA is TGTGCCACCAGCAGCAGACAGGGTACCTATGGCTACACCTTC. This encodes CATSSRQGTYGYTF.

As concerns this clonotype: Germline is not matched at one junction end, which may reflect a read error. This rearrangement joins TRBV7-6 to TRBJ1-2; 8 bases fit TRBD1. The length of the CDR3 is 15 residues. Germline V CDR1 and CDR2: SGHVS, FNYEAQ. Here the CDR3 reads CASSLGGTGFSGCTF. DNA of the CDR3: TGTGCCAGCAGCTTAGGCGGGACAGGTTTCTCTGGCTGCACCTTC. The full variable domain, with the rest looked up from reference TRBV7-6 and TRBJ1-2, is GAGVSQSPRYKVTKRGQDVALRCDPISGHVSLYWYRQALGQGPEFLTYFNYEAQQDKSGLPNDRFSAERPEGSISTLTIQRTEQRDSAMYRCASSLGGTGFSGCTFGSGTRLTVV.